The rows below give T cell receptor beta chains drawn from one sample of a study of blood T cells in healthy people across ages. Using its own MiXCR run on the 5' RACE reads, TCRdb lists one record per CDR3 protein. The data hold fewer than 700,000 distinct CDR3 sequences, with around 48% observed a single time. The sequencing sample was made of blood. These receptors were collected from a man older than 75 in good health. Each CDR3 is given with its conserved first and last residue. The D gene is left open where the match is weak. Size is omitted from some rows. Given values are once, few, many or a class for expanded clones.

d_gene	v_gene	abundance	j_gene	CDR3nt	CDR3aa
NA	TRBV20-1	few	TRBJ2-7	TGCAGTGCTAGAAAGGCCTACGAGCAGTACTTC	CSARKAYEQYF
NA	TRBV6-2/TRBV6-3	NA	TRBJ2-5	TGTGCCAGCAGTTACGAGGCAGGGTATCAAGAGACCCAGTACTTC	CASSYEAGYQETQYF
NA	TRBV11-2	NA	TRBJ2-3	TGTGCCAGCAGCTTATTGAGAACAGGGAACCCAGATACGCAGTATTTT	CASSLLRTGNPDTQYF
NA	TRBV7-2	NA	TRBJ2-3	TGTGCCAGCAGCTACGAGCGCTCGCGGGGCCTCACAGATACGCAGTATTTT	CASSYERSRGLTDTQYF
NA	TRBV5-1	NA	TRBJ2-7	TGCGCCAGCAGCCCCCCCCGGGACGGGACCTACGAGCAGTACTTC	CASSPPRDGTYEQYF
NA	TRBV20-1	few	TRBJ1-2	TGCAGTGCTAGAATGGAAAATGGTGGCTACACCTTC	CSARMENGGYTF
TRBD2	TRBV7-7	NA	TRBJ2-5	TGTGCTAGCAGCTTAACTAGCGGGATGGTGGATGAGCAGTACTTC	CASSLTSGMVDEQYF
NA	TRBV11-2	NA	TRBJ2-7	TGTGCCAGCAGCGAGCCCTTCTACGAGCAGTACTTC	CASSEPFYEQYF
TRBD1	TRBV6-6	once	TRBJ2-1	TGTGCCAGCGGTTACGCCGGCGGCAGGGGGAATGAGCAGTTCTTC	CASGYAGGRGNEQFF
TRBD2	TRBV6-2/TRBV6-3	few	TRBJ2-5	TGTGCCAGCAGTAACTTGCGGGAGCAGTACTTC	CASSNLREQYF
TRBD1	TRBV20-1	NA	TRBJ1-4	TGCAGTGCTAGACCACCGGGACAGGGTTCGTGGAAACTGTTTTTT	CSARPPGQGSWKLFF
TRBD2	TRBV6-2/TRBV6-3	NA	TRBJ2-1	TGTGCCATCGGCGGTTTTTCACCTAGCGGGGGTAATGAGCAGTTCTTC	CAIGGFSPSGGNEQFF
TRBD1	TRBV6-6	many	TRBJ1-2	TGTGCCAGCAGCGGGGGGACAGCCTATGGCTACACCTTC	CASSGGTAYGYTF
NA	TRBV10-3	few	TRBJ2-3	TGTGCCATCAGTGAGTCCAGCGCAGATACGCAGTATTTT	CAISESSADTQYF
TRBD1	TRBV7-8	few	TRBJ1-4	TGTGCCAGCTCCCGGGACAGGAGCGAAAAACTGTTTTTT	CASSRDRSEKLFF
NA	TRBV4-1	NA	TRBJ1-4	TGCGCCAGCAGCCCTTCTCGGGGCGCTAATGAAAAACTGTTTTTT	CASSPSRGANEKLFF